This T cell receptor (beta chain) was captured in a study of blood T cell repertoires in COVID-19. Whole-study context: The samples span acute and convalescent COVID-19 from the United States, Italy and Spain. From T cells, B-cell-depleted T cells, or PBMCs came the material, which was cDNA or gDNA.

Per the study methods: From reference gene primer amplification, estimates of nucleated cell counts were derived. The method was immunoSEQ multiplex PCR; TCRdb's version includes in-frame clones alone and lacks a portion of them. V, J and clone size derive from that table, while D and trimming were established from the DNA sequence. The profile shows about 200,000 clones, around 84% of them singletons. V dropped 5 bases and J dropped 0 bases, with 14 bases sitting between them. There are 17 residues in the CDR3. Germline loops: CDR1 SGHTA, CDR2 FQGNSA. This clonotype originated in a man between 60 and 75 years old with acute or convalescent COVID-19. The chain uses TRBV7-2 and TRBJ2-6; TRBD2 might be the D (6 bases). Sequencing was performed on peripheral blood. Here the CDR3 DNA reads TGTGCCAGCAGCCCCGGAGGGATTAGCTCTGGGGCCAACGTCCTGACTTTC. Protein product: CASSPGGISSGANVLTF.